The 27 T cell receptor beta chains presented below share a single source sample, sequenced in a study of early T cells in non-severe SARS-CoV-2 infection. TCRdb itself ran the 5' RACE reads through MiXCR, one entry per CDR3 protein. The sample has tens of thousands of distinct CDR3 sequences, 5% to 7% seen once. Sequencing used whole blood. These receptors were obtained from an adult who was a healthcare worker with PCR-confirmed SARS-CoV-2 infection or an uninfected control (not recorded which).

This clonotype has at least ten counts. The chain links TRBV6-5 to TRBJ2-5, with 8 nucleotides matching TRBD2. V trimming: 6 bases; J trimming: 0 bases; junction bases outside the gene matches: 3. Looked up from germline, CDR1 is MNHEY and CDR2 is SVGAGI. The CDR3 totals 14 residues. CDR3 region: CASRTSAYQETQYF. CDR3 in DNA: TGTGCCAGCAGGACTAGCGCGTACCAAGAGACCCAGTACTTC.

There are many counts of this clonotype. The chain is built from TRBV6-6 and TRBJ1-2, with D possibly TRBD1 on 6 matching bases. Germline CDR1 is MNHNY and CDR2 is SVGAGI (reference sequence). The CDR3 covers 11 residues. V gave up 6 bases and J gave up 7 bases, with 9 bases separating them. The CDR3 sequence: CASSPGVGYTF. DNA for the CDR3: TGTGCCAGCAGCCCAGGGGTTGGCTACACCTTC.

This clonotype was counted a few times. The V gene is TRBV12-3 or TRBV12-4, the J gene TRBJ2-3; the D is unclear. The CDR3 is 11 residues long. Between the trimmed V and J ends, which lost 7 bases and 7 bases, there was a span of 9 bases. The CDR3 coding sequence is TGTGCCAGCACCTCTCGGTATACGCAGTATTTT. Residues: CASTSRYTQYF.

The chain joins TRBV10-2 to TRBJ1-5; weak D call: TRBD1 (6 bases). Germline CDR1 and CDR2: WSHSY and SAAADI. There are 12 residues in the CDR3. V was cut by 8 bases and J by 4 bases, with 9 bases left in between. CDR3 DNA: TGCGCCAGCGGGCAGGGGAATCAGCCCCAGCATTTT. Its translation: CASGQGNQPQHF.

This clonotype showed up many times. The CDR3 loop is CAWSVRARLAGGHEQFF. For the CDR3, the DNA is TGTGCCTGGAGTGTAAGGGCCCGACTAGCGGGGGGGCATGAGCAGTTCTTC. V usage is TRBV30 and J usage is TRBJ2-1, with TRBD2 matching over 14 bases. Germline V gives CDR1 GTSNPN, CDR2 SVGIG (reference sequence). J lost 8 bases, V lost 0 bases, and 9 bases had no gene match. The CDR3 consists of 17 residues.

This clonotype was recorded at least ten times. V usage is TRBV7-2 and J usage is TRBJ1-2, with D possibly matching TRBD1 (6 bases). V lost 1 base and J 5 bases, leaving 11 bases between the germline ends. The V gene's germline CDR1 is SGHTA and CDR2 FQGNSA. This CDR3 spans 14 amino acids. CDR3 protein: CASSLDNRDYGYTF. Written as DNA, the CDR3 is TGTGCCAGCAGCTTAGACAACAGGGATTATGGCTACACCTTC.

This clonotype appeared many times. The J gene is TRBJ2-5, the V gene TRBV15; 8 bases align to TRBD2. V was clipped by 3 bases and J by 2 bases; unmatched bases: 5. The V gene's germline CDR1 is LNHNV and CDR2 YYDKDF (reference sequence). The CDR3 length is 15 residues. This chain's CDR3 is CATSSAGTSQETQYF. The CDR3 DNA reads TGTGCCACCAGCAGTGCCGGGACTAGTCAAGAGACCCAGTACTTC.

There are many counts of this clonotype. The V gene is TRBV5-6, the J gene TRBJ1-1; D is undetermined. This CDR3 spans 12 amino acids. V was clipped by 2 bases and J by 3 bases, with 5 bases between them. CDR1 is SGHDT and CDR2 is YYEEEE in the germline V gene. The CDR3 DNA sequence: TGTGCCAGCAGCTTTACCGACACTGAAGCTTTCTTT. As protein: CASSFTDTEAFF. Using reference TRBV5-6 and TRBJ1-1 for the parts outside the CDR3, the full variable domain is DAGVTQSPTHLIKTRGQQVTLRCSPKSGHDTVSWYQQALGQGPQFIFQYYEEEERQRGNFPDRFSGHQFPNYSSELNVNALLLGDSALYLCASSFTDTEAFFGQGTRLTVV.

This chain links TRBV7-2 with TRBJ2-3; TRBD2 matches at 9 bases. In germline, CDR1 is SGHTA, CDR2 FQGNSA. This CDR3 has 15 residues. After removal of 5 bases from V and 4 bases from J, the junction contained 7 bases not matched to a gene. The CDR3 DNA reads TGTGCCAGCAGCCACAGGCGGGGGGGCCCAGATACGCAGTATTTT. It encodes CASSHRRGGPDTQYF.

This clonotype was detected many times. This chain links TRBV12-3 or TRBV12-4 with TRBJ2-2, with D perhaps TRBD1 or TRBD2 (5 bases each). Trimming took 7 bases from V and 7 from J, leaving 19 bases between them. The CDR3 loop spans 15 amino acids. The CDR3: CASTIRGREHGELFF. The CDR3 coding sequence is TGTGCCAGCACCATAAGAGGCAGGGAGCACGGGGAGCTGTTTTTT.

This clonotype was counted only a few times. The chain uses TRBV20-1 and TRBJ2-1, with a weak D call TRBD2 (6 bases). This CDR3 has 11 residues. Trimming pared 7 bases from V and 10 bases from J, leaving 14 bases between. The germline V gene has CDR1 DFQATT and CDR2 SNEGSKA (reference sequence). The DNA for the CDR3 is TGCAGTGGACGTCCGGGGAGGGAGCAGTTCTTC. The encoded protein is CSGRPGREQFF.

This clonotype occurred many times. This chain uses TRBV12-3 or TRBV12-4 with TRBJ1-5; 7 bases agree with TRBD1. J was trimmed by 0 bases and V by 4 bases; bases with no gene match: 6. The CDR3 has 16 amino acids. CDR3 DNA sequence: TGTGCCAGCAGTTCCTCAGGGGGTAATAGCAATCAGCCCCAGCATTTT. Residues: CASSSSGGNSNQPQHF.

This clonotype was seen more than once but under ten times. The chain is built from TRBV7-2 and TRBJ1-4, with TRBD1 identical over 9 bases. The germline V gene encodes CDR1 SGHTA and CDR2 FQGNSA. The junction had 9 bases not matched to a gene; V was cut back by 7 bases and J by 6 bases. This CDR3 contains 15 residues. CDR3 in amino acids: CASTVPGQGDEKLFF. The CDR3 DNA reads TGTGCCAGCACCGTCCCGGGACAGGGAGATGAAAAACTGTTTTTT.

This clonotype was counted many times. The CDR3 DNA reads TGTGCCAGCAGTATACAGAGCTCCTACGAGCAGTACTTC. Its translation: CASSIQSSYEQYF. The gene calls are TRBV27 and TRBJ2-7; no definite D call. Germline assignment: CDR1 MNHEY and CDR2 SMNVEV (reference sequence). The CDR3 is 13 residues long. The V and J ends lost 5 bases and 0 bases respectively, with 8 bases between them.

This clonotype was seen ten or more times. The CDR3: CATSRDLQGEAFF. The CDR3 region has the DNA TGTGCCACCAGCAGAGATCTGCAGGGTGAAGCTTTCTTT. V and J are TRBV15 and TRBJ1-1; possible D gene TRBD1, 5 bases. This CDR3 is built from 13 residues. The germline CDR1 and CDR2 sequences are LNHNV and YYDKDF (reference sequence). The V and J ends lost 0 bases and 7 bases respectively, with 9 bases between them.

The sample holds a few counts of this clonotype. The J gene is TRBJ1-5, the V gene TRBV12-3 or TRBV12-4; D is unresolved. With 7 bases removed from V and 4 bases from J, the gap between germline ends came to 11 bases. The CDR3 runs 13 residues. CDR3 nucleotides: TGTGCCAGCACCATCACGGGGAATCAGCCCCAGCATTTT. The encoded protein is CASTITGNQPQHF.

CDR3 in amino acids: CASSFRTGHTDTQYF. CDR3 DNA sequence: TGTGCCAGCAGCTTTAGGACAGGACACACAGATACGCAGTATTTT. V is TRBV5-4 and J is TRBJ2-3; TRBD1 agrees at 7 bases. Looked up from germline, CDR1 is SGHNT and CDR2 is YYREEE (reference sequence). The V and J ends lost 2 bases and 2 bases, in that order; junction bases with no gene match: 5. The CDR3 covers 15 residues. Drawing the rest from reference TRBV5-4 and TRBJ2-3, the complete variable domain is ETGVTQSPTHLIKTRGQQVTLRCSSQSGHNTVSWYQQALGQGPQFIFQYYREEENGRGNFPPRFSGLQFPNYSSELNVNALELDDSALYLCASSFRTGHTDTQYFGPGTRLTVL.

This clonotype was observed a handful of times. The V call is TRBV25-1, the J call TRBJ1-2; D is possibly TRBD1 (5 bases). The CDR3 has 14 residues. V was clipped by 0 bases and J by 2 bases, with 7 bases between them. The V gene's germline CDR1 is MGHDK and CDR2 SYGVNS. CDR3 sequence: CASSEYKGNYGYTF. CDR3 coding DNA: TGTGCCAGCAGTGAATATAAGGGGAACTATGGCTACACCTTC.

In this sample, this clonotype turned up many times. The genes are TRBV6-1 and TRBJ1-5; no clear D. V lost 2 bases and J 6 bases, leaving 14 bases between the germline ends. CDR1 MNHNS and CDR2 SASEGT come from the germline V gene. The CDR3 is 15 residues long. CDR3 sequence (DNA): TGTGCCAGCAGTGAAACGCGGGGTTTGGGTCAGCCCCAGCATTTT. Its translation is CASSETRGLGQPQHF.

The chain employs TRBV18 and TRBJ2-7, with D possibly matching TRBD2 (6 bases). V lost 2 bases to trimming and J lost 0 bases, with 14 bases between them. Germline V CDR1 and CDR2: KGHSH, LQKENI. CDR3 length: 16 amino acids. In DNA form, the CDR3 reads TGTGCCAGCTCACCATCTCGGGACTCAAGCTCCTACGAGCAGTACTTC. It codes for CASSPSRDSSSYEQYF.

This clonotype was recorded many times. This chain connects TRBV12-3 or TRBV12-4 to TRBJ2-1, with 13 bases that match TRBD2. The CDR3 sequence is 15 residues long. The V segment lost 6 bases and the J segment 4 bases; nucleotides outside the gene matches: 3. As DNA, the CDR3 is TGTGCCAGCAGACTAGCGGGAGGGCTGTACAATGAGCAGTTCTTC. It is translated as CASRLAGGLYNEQFF.

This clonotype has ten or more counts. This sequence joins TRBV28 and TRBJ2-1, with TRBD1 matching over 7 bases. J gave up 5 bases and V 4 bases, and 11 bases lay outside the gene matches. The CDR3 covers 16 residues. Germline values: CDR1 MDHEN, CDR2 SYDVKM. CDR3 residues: CASSSPATGSNNEQFF. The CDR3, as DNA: TGTGCCAGCAGTTCCCCAGCGACAGGGAGTAACAATGAGCAGTTCTTC.

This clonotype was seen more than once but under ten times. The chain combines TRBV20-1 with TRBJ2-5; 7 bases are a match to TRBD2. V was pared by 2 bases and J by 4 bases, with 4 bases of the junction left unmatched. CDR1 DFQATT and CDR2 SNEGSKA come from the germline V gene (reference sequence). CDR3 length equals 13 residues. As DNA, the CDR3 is TGCAGTGCTAGATGGGGGGGGTCAGAGACCCAGTACTTC. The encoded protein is CSARWGGSETQYF.

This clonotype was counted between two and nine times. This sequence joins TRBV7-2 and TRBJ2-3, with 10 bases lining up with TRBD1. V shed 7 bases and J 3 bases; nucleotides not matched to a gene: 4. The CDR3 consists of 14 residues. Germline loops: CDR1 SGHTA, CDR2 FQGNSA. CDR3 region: CASTGQGVTDTQYF. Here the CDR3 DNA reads TGTGCCAGCACCGGACAGGGGGTTACAGATACGCAGTATTTT. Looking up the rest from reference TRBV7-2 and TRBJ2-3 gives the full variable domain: GAGVSQSPSNKVTEKGKDVELRCDPISGHTALYWYRQSLGQGLEFLIYFQGNSAPDKSGLPSDRFSAERTGGSVSTLTIQRTQQEDSAVYLCASTGQGVTDTQYFGPGTRLTVL.

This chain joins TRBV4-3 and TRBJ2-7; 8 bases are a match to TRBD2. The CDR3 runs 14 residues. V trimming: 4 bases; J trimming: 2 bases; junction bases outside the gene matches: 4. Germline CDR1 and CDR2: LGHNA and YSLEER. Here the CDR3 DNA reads TGCGCCAGCAGCCTAGCGGGGAGGACCTACGAGCAGTACTTC. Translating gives CASSLAGRTYEQYF.

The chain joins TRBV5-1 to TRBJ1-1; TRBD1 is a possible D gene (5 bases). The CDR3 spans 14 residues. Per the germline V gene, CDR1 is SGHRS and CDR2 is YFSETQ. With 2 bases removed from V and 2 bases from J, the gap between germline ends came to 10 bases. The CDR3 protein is CASSLNGGNTEAFF. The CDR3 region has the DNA TGCGCCAGCAGCTTAAATGGGGGTAACACTGAAGCTTTCTTT.

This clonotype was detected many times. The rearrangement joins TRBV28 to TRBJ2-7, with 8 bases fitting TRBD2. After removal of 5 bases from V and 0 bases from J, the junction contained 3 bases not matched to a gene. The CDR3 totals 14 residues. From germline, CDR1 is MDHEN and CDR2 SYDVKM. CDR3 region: CASSPGGASYEQYF. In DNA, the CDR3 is TGTGCCAGCAGTCCGGGGGGGGCCTCCTACGAGCAGTACTTC.